The next 30 T cell receptor beta chains were all read from a single sample in a study of shared clonotypes between healthy human individuals. The method was immunoSEQ multiplex PCR; TCRdb's version includes in-frame clones alone and lacks a portion of them. The profile covers some 350,000 clones, with less than 85% appearing a single time and 10% taken by the ten largest. The specimen was memory CD4+ T cells sorted from blood. Described subset: CD45RA-negative fraction. Receptor source: a young man in good health.

This chain connects TRBV7-8 to TRBJ2-3, with TRBD2 matching over 10 bases. CDR1 and CDR2 (germline): SGHVS, FQNEAQ. Trimming cost V 1 base and J 0 bases; bases outside gene matches: 13. This CDR3 comprises 20 residues. The CDR3 reads CASSLVPWLAGDMSTDTQYF. CDR3 bases: TGTGCCAGCAGCTTAGTCCCCTGGCTAGCGGGAGATATGAGCACAGATACGCAGTATTTT.

This clone came up a few times. This chain joins TRBV25-1 and TRBJ2-3; TRBD2 aligns across 12 bases. CDR1 is MGHDK and CDR2 is SYGVNS in the germline V gene. The V gene end was trimmed by 8 bases and the J gene end by 3 bases; junction bases not matched to a gene: 6. The CDR3 has 15 amino acids. CDR3 in DNA: TGTGCCAGCCAGACTAGCGGGAGTTTAACAGATACGCAGTATTTT. Its translation is CASQTSGSLTDTQYF.

The rearrangement uses TRBV2 and TRBJ2-2; weak D call: TRBD1 (5 bases). The ends were cut back, 6 bases at V and 1 base at J, with 9 bases in the middle. Germline V gene data show CDR1 as SNHLY and CDR2 as FYNNEI. This CDR3 has 14 residues. CDR3 coding DNA: TGTGCCAGCAGGGGGCGCCTGAACACCGGGGAGCTGTTTTTT. It translates to CASRGRLNTGELFF. Looking up the rest from reference TRBV2 and TRBJ2-2 gives the full variable domain: EPEVTQTPSHQVTQMGQEVILRCVPISNHLYFYWYRQILGQKVEFLVSFYNNEISEKSEIFDDQFSVERPDGSNFTLKIRSTKLEDSAMYFCASRGRLNTGELFFGEGSRLTVL.

This rearrangement joins TRBV28 to TRBJ1-3, with D possibly matching TRBD1 (5 bases). The CDR3 has 16 amino acids. Between the trimmed V and J ends, which lost 7 bases and 3 bases, there was a span of 19 bases. The V gene's germline CDR1 is MDHEN and CDR2 SYDVKM. The CDR3 protein is CASTNGDPGSGNTIYF. CDR3 coding DNA: TGTGCCAGCACCAATGGGGACCCTGGGAGTGGAAACACCATATATTTT.

The chain carries TRBV2 and TRBJ2-7, with a tentative D call TRBD2 (6 bases). The ends were cut back, 4 bases at V and 6 bases at J, with 16 bases in the middle. The CDR3 is made up of 14 amino acids. Looked up from germline, CDR1 is SNHLY and CDR2 is FYNNEI. The CDR3 protein is CASSATGTPFEQYF. The CDR3 nucleotides read TGTGCCAGCAGTGCAACCGGGACTCCCTTCGAGCAGTACTTC.

V gene TRBV4-3 combines with J gene TRBJ2-3; a weak D match, TRBD2 (5 bases). The CDR3 is made up of 16 amino acids. The germline V gene encodes CDR1 LGHNA and CDR2 YSLEER. Trimming took off 1 base at V and 4 bases at J, with 15 bases between the two ends. CDR3 bases: TGCGCCAGCAGCCAAGGCGCAACGGGATGGGCAGATACGCAGTATTTT. Translated, it gives CASSQGATGWADTQYF.

The chain couples TRBV5-1 to TRBJ2-2, with 8 bases fitting TRBD1. CDR3 size: 16 residues. With 4 bases clipped from V and 6 bases from J, the junction kept 11 bases outside the gene matches. CDR1 and CDR2 (germline): SGHRS, YFSETQ. The CDR3 nucleotides are TGCGCCAGCAGCCCGTCCGGGACAGGTTACCCCGGGGAGCTGTTTTTT. This translates into CASSPSGTGYPGELFF.

The chain links TRBV27 to TRBJ1-4, with D unresolved. The V gene's germline CDR1 is MNHEY and CDR2 SMNVEV (reference sequence). This CDR3 is 16 amino acids long. Trimming removed 1 base at V and 0 bases at J, with 9 bases between. The CDR3 loop reads CASSLFPAATNEKLFF. DNA of the CDR3: TGTGCCAGCAGTTTATTTCCGGCAGCAACTAATGAAAAACTGTTTTTT. Using reference TRBV27 and TRBJ1-4 for the parts outside the CDR3, the full variable domain is EAQVTQNPRYLITVTGKKLTVTCSQNMNHEYMSWYRQDPGLGLRQIYYSMNVEVTDKGDVPEGYKVSRKEKRNFPLILESPSPNQTSLYFCASSLFPAATNEKLFFGSGTQLSVL.

This chain uses TRBV19 with TRBJ2-1, with 9 bases matching TRBD2. J gave up 5 bases and V 4 bases, and 6 bases lay outside the gene matches. Looked up from germline, CDR1 is LNHDA and CDR2 is SQIVND (reference sequence). This CDR3 is built from 15 residues. The CDR3 nucleotides are TGTGCCAGTAGTACCGGGACTAGCTCTCACAATGAGCAGTTCTTC. Its protein product is CASSTGTSSHNEQFF.

The rearrangement links TRBV2 to TRBJ1-1; a possible D gene is TRBD1 (6 bases). The germline V and J ends were trimmed by 6 bases and 5 bases, with 16 bases remaining between them. This CDR3 comprises 14 residues. Germline V gene lookup returns CDR1 SNHLY and CDR2 FYNNEI. The CDR3 DNA reads TGTGCCAGCAGAGGGGGGAATGGTAGGACTGAAGCTTTCTTT. Amino acid sequence: CASRGGNGRTEAFF.

The gene calls are TRBV6-1 and TRBJ1-2; D is unclear. Per the germline V gene, CDR1 is MNHNS and CDR2 is SASEGT. The CDR3 has 15 amino acids. V lost 0 bases and J lost 4, with 12 bases in between. CDR3 DNA sequence: TGTGCCAGCAGTGAAGCGAGTTCGGGCTCCTATGGCTACACCTTC. Amino acids: CASSEASSGSYGYTF.

The rearrangement uses TRBV5-8 and TRBJ2-3, with 9 bases identical to TRBD1. This CDR3 spans 16 amino acids. CDR1 is SGHTS and CDR2 is YDEGEE in the germline V gene. V dropped 4 bases and J dropped 1; count of bases not matched to a gene: 7. CDR3 in amino acids: CASSVIRDRGTDTQYF. The CDR3 nucleotides are TGTGCCAGCAGCGTAATCCGGGACAGGGGCACAGATACGCAGTATTTT. Drawing the rest from reference TRBV5-8 and TRBJ2-3, the complete variable domain is EAGVTQSPTHLIKTRGQQATLRCSPISGHTSVYWYQQALGLGLQFLLWYDEGEERNRGNFPPRFSGRQFPNYSSELNVNALELEDSALYLCASSVIRDRGTDTQYFGPGTRLTVL.

The rearrangement joins TRBV7-2 to TRBJ1-4; 7 bases agree with TRBD1. The ends lost 3 bases at V and 7 bases at J; junction bases unmatched: 5. This CDR3 is 14 amino acids long. Germline CDR1 and CDR2: SGHTA and FQGNSA. The CDR3 loop is CASSFRDRAEKLFF. CDR3 nucleotides: TGTGCCAGCAGCTTTAGAGACAGGGCTGAAAAACTGTTTTTT.

The chain combines TRBV28 with TRBJ2-7; weak D call: TRBD1 (6 bases). CDR1 MDHEN and CDR2 SYDVKM come from the germline V gene. The ends were cut back, 4 bases at V and 3 bases at J, with 16 bases in the middle. The CDR3 contains 15 residues. The CDR3 loop is CASSSQGRLSYEQYF. In DNA form, the CDR3 reads TGTGCCAGCAGTTCACAGGGAAGACTTAGCTACGAGCAGTACTTC. Variable domain in full (rest from reference TRBV28 and TRBJ2-7): DVKVTQSSRYLVKRTGEKVFLECVQDMDHENMFWYRQDPGLGLRLIYFSYDVKMKEKGDIPEGYSVSREKKERFSLILESASTNQTSMYLCASSSQGRLSYEQYFGPGTRLTVT.

V usage is TRBV7-3 and J usage is TRBJ2-3; possibly TRBD2 for D (5 bases). The length of the CDR3 is 15 residues. The V gene's germline CDR1 is SGHTA and CDR2 FQGTGA. Trimming took off 5 bases at V and 4 bases at J, with 16 bases between the two ends. CDR3 in amino acids: CASSAGARKSDTQYF. The CDR3 bases are TGTGCCAGCAGCGCGGGTGCGCGGAAGTCAGATACGCAGTATTTT.

J is TRBJ2-5 and V is TRBV6-6; D might be TRBD1 or TRBD2, each matching 5 bases. CDR1 is MNHNY, CDR2 SVGAGI, per germline (reference sequence). The CDR3 spans 11 residues. The DNA of the CDR3 is TGTACGAGTGGGACCCAAGAGACCCAGTACTTC. This sequence encodes CTSGTQETQYF.

The chain is built from TRBV27 and TRBJ2-1, with TRBD2 as a possible D gene (6 bases). Germline V gene lookup returns CDR1 MNHEY and CDR2 SMNVEV (reference sequence). The CDR3 has 16 amino acids. V was shortened by 7 bases and J by 0 bases, with 16 bases between the two germline ends. In nucleotides, the CDR3 is TGTGCCAGCAACTACCAGCGGGCGATCTCCTACAATGAGCAGTTCTTC. Protein product: CASNYQRAISYNEQFF.

This clone was counted only a few times. This chain links TRBV11-2 with TRBJ1-2; D is unresolved. The CDR3 has 14 residues. V dropped 0 bases and J dropped 2 bases, with 7 bases sitting between them. Germline CDR1 SGHAT, CDR2 FQNNGV. The CDR3 bases are TGTGCCAGCAGCTTAGACCGGGGAAACTATGGCTACACCTTC. Its translation is CASSLDRGNYGYTF.

The CDR3 reads CASSGGRLYEQYF. Written as DNA, the CDR3 is TGTGCCAGCAGTGGCGGGAGGTTGTACGAGCAGTACTTC. The chain links TRBV2 to TRBJ2-7; 8 bases are shared with TRBD2. The CDR3 length is 13 residues. Germline CDR1 and CDR2: SNHLY and FYNNEI. V shed 4 bases, J shed 4 bases, and the junction held 3 bases outside the gene matches.

In this sample, this clone turned up a few times. The V and J genes are TRBV4-1 and TRBJ2-3; D is perhaps TRBD1 or TRBD2 (5 bases each). This CDR3 contains 14 residues. The germline V gene encodes CDR1 MGHRA and CDR2 YSYEKL. The ends were cut back, 9 bases at V and 1 base at J, with 14 bases in the middle. This chain's CDR3 is CASRAPGRTDTQYF. The CDR3 DNA reads as TGCGCCAGTAGGGCCCCGGGACGCACAGATACGCAGTATTTT.

This clone showed up just a few times. V and J are TRBV2 and TRBJ1-5, with 7 positions matching TRBD1. This CDR3 comprises 14 residues. CDR1 is SNHLY, CDR2 FYNNEI, per germline. V lost 6 bases and J lost 5; bases outside the gene matches: 7. CDR3 coding DNA: TGTGCCAGCAGCCCGGACAGGACGGATCAGCCCCAGCATTTT. Protein product: CASSPDRTDQPQHF. The whole variable domain, remainder taken from reference TRBV2 and TRBJ1-5, is EPEVTQTPSHQVTQMGQEVILRCVPISNHLYFYWYRQILGQKVEFLVSFYNNEISEKSEIFDDQFSVERPDGSNFTLKIRSTKLEDSAMYFCASSPDRTDQPQHFGDGTRLSIL.

The chain uses TRBV5-6 and TRBJ1-1; 7 bases align to TRBD1. V dropped 4 bases and J dropped 5; count of bases not matched to a gene: 5. This CDR3 comprises 13 residues. CDR1 is SGHDT and CDR2 is YYEEEE in the germline V gene. The CDR3 coding sequence is TGTGCCAGCAGCACAGGGGTATGGACTGAAGCTTTCTTT. Its protein product is CASSTGVWTEAFF.

The rearrangement joins TRBV7-9 to TRBJ2-1; tentatively, D is TRBD2 (6 bases). V was clipped by 5 bases and J by 14 bases, with 13 bases between them. Per germline, CDR1 SEHNR and CDR2 FQNEAQ (reference sequence). CDR3 length equals 11 residues. This chain's CDR3 is CASSGGSLEFF. In DNA, the CDR3 is TGTGCCAGCAGCGGGGGGTCCTTGGAGTTCTTC.

This rearrangement joins TRBV5-1 to TRBJ2-5; D is possibly TRBD1 (6 bases). The CDR3 loop spans 16 amino acids. From germline, CDR1 is SGHRS and CDR2 YFSETQ. V gave up 6 bases and J gave up 5 bases, with 23 bases separating them. Here the CDR3 DNA reads TGCGCCAGCAAGGATCCAGGACAGACAACTTCCGAGACCCAGTACTTC. Translating gives CASKDPGQTTSETQYF.

A remark on this clone: This probably arose from a read error, given a far larger clone one base away. Other DNA sequences in this sample translate to the same CDR3. The V and J genes are TRBV5-4 and TRBJ2-1, with a tentative D call TRBD2 (6 bases). Germline lookup yields CDR1 SGHNT and CDR2 YYREEE (reference sequence). Trimming took 0 bases from V and 12 from J, leaving 22 bases between them. The CDR3 consists of 16 residues. The CDR3 loop is CASSLESGRPTLGQFF. Here the CDR3 DNA reads TGTGCCAGCAGCTTGGAAAGCGGGCGCCCTACCCTGGGGCAGTTCTTC.

This clone was observed many times. The rearrangement links TRBV6-4 to TRBJ2-1, with TRBD1 matching 8 bases. Germline CDR1 reads MRHNA; CDR2 reads SNTAGT. The CDR3 length is 13 residues. V trimming: 4 bases; J trimming: 8 bases; junction bases outside the gene matches: 4. The CDR3 is CASSVDRGDEQFF. The CDR3 nucleotides read TGTGCCAGCAGTGTTGACAGGGGCGATGAGCAGTTCTTC.

This chain connects TRBV19 to TRBJ1-2, with D perhaps TRBD1 (6 bases). The germline V gene encodes CDR1 LNHDA and CDR2 SQIVND (reference sequence). V gave up 10 bases and J gave up 4 bases, with 10 bases separating them. The CDR3 extends over 11 amino acids. CDR3 sequence: CATQGTYGYTF. The CDR3 DNA reads as TGTGCCACCCAGGGGACCTATGGCTACACCTTC.

The chain has TRBV6-1 and TRBJ1-1, with 9 bases that match TRBD1. The germline V gene encodes CDR1 MNHNS and CDR2 SASEGT. V lost 6 bases and J lost 7; bases outside the gene matches: 9. The CDR3 spans 14 residues. The CDR3 region is CASRTGTGSGEAFF. The CDR3 nucleotides are TGTGCCAGCAGGACCGGGACAGGGTCTGGTGAAGCTTTCTTT.

For this clone: Since a much larger clone is just one base distant, this may be a read error. This chain joins TRBV7-2 and TRBJ2-7, with D unresolved. CDR1 is SGHTA, CDR2 FQGNSA, per germline. This CDR3 contains 15 residues. CDR3 loop: CAGSLKVGLAYEQYF. The CDR3 DNA sequence: TGTGCCGGCAGCTTAAAGGTTGGGTTGGCCTACGAGCAGTACTTC.

The chain employs TRBV30 and TRBJ2-2; 8 positions match TRBD2. Germline lookup yields CDR1 GTSNPN and CDR2 SVGIG (reference sequence). CDR3 length equals 15 residues. Losses at the gene ends were 1 base for V and 6 bases for J; bases not matched to a gene: 7. The CDR3 here is CAWSAEREISGELFF. The CDR3 DNA sequence: TGTGCCTGGAGTGCCGAGCGGGAGATTTCCGGGGAGCTGTTTTTT.